Sequencing of this T cell receptor (beta chain) was carried out in a study of blood T cells in healthy people across ages. This clonotype turned up a few times. A second PCR, run for about 6 to 11 cycles, used a sample-barcoded 5' primer plus a J-beta primer mix. Each CDR3 protein is one row after TCRdb ran MiXCR on the 5' RACE reads. This sample has under 700,000 distinct CDR3 sequences, with around 24% found just once. Losses at the gene ends were 4 bases for V and 9 bases for J; bases not matched to a gene: 5. This CDR3 region has 12 residues. Those donating, healthy Caucasian individuals from Russia, were aged about 6 to 90. Isolation yielded PBMCs, at least 6.5 million per sample, in every case. In addition, the sample was reused for a study of T cells of mothers and their children. That report notes: Per 15 ul, 1.5 ug of RNA was used, with all extracted RNA going into cDNA synthesis. The yield was over 8.5 million TCR beta CDR3 reads from each mother and a few million from each child.

The source is a boy aged 10-17 years in good health. The sample was blood. V gene TRBV12-3 or TRBV12-4 combines with J gene TRBJ2-7, with 8 bases matching TRBD1. The CDR3 DNA follows: TGTGCCAGCAGTTCGGACAGGGTAGGGCAGTACTTC. Translating it yields CASSSDRVGQYF.